The present TCR beta chain was sequenced within a study of shared clonotypes between healthy human individuals. Participating donors were healthy, HIV-negative adults free of recent acute infections or vaccinations. The data were produced by immunoSEQ multiplex PCR, yet TCRdb's version contains in-frame clones alone and is incomplete. This repertoire shows about 2.4 million clones, roughly 93% found once; its top ten account for more than 0.35%. Remarks on this clone: Other nucleotide sequences from this sample produce the same CDR3.

The origin of this receptor is a man aged 18 to 35 in good health. Some clones in this sample may be carry-over from other donors' samples. Sequencing input: naive CD4+ T cells from PBMCs. Subset meaning: CD45RA+ positively selected.

CDR3 nucleotides: TGTGCCAGCAGCCAAGTCGTAGCGGGAGAGGCCGGGGAGCTGTTTTTT. Protein sequence: CASSQVVAGEAGELFF. J is TRBJ2-2 and V is TRBV4-2, with TRBD2 matching over 9 bases. The CDR3 covers 16 residues. Germline V gene sequence: CDR1 LGHNA, CDR2 YNFKEQ. The V segment lost 1 base and the J segment 6 bases; nucleotides outside the gene matches: 6.